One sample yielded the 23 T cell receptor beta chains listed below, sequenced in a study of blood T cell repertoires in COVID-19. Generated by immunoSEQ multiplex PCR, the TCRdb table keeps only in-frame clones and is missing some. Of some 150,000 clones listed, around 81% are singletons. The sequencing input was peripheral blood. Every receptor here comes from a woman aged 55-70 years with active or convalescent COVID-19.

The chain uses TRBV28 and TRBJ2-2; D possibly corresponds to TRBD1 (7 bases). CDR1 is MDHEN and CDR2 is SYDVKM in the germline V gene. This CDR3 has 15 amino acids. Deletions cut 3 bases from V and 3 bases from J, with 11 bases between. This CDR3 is CASSFGGGHTGELFF. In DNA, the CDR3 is TGTGCCAGCAGTTTCGGAGGGGGCCACACCGGGGAGCTGTTTTTT.

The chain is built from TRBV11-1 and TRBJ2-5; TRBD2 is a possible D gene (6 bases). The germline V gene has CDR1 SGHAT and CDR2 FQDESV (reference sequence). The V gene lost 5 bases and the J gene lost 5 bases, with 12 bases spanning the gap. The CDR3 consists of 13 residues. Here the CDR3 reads CASSQGGDETQYF. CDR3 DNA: TGTGCCAGCAGCCAAGGCGGGGACGAGACCCAGTACTTC.

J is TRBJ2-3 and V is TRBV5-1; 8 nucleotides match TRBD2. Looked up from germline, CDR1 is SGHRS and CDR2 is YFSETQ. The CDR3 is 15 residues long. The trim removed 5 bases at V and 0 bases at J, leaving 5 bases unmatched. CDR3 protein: CASSFSSGSTDTQYF. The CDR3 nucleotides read TGCGCCAGCAGTTTTTCTAGCGGGAGCACAGATACGCAGTATTTT.

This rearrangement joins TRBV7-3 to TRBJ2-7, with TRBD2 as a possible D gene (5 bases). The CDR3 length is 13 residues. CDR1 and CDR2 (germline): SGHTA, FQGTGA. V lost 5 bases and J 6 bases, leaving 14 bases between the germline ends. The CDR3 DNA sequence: TGTGCCAGCAGCCCAAGTAGCGCGGGCGAGCAGTACTTC. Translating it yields CASSPSSAGEQYF.

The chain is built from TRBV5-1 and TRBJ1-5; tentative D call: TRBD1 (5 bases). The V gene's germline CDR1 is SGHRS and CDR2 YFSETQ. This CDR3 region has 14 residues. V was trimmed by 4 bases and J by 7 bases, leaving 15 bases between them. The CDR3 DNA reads TGCGCCAGCAGCCCCGCCGCTGACAGCCAGCCCCAGCATTTT. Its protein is CASSPAADSQPQHF.

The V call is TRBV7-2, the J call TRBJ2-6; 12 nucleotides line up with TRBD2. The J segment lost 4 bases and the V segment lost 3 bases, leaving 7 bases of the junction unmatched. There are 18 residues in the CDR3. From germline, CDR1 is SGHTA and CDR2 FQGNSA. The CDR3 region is CASSFLAGGPEGANVLTF. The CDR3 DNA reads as TGTGCCAGCAGCTTCCTAGCGGGAGGGCCAGAAGGGGCCAACGTCCTGACTTTC.

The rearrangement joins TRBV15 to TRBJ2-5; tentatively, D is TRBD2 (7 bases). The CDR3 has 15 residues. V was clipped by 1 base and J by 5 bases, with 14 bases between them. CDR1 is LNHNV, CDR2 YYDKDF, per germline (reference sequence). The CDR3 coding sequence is TGTGCCACCAGCAGAGGGTACAGGGAGGGGGAGACCCAGTACTTC. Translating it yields CATSRGYREGETQYF.

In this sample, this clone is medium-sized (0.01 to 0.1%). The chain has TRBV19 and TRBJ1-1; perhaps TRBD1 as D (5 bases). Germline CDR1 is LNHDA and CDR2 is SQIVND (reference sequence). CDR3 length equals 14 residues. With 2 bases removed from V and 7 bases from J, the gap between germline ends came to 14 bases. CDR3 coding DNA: TGTGCCAGTAGTATATTACCAGGGAGGGGTGAAGCTTTCTTT. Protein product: CASSILPGRGEAFF.

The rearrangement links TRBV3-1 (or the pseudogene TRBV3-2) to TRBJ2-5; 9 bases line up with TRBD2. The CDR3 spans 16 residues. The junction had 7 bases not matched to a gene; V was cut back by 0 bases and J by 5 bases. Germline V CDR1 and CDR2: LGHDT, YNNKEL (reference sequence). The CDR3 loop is CASSQDGRGGAETQYF. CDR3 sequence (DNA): TGTGCCAGCAGCCAAGATGGGCGGGGGGGTGCTGAGACCCAGTACTTC.

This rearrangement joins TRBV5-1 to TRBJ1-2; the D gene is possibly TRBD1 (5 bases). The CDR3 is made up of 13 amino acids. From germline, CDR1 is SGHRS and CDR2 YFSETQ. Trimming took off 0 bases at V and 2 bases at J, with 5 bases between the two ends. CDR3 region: CASSLEGNYGYTF. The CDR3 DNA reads TGCGCCAGCAGCTTGGAGGGGAACTATGGCTACACCTTC.

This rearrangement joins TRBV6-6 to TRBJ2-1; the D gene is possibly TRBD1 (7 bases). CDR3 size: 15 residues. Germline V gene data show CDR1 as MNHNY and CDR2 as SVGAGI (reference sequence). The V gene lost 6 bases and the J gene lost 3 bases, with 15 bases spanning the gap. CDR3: CASRLWGDSYNEQFF. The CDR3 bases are TGTGCCAGCAGGCTATGGGGGGACAGCTACAATGAGCAGTTCTTC.

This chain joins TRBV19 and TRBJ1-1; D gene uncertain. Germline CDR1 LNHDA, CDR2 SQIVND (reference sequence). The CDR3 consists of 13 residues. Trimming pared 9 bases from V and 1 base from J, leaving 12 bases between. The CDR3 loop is CASLFQENTEAFF. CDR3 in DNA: TGTGCCAGCCTCTTTCAGGAGAACACTGAAGCTTTCTTT.

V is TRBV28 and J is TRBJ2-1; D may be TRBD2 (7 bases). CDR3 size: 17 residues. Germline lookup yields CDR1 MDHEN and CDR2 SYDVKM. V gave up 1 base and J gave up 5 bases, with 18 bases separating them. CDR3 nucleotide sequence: TGTGCCAGCAGTTTATACGGGGGGCGAGGGGACCACAATGAGCAGTTCTTC. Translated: CASSLYGGRGDHNEQFF. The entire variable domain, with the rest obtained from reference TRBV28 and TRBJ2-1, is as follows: DVKVTQSSRYLVKRTGEKVFLECVQDMDHENMFWYRQDPGLGLRLIYFSYDVKMKEKGDIPEGYSVSREKKERFSLILESASTNQTSMYLCASSLYGGRGDHNEQFFGPGTRLTVL.

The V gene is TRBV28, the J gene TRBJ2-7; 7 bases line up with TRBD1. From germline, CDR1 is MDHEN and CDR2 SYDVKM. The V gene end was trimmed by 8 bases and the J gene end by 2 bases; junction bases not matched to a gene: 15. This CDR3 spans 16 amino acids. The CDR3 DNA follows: TGTGCCAGCTTCCCAGGACAGGCCGCGTACACCTACGAGCAGTACTTC. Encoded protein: CASFPGQAAYTYEQYF.

The CDR3 loop reads CASSLNPETGNYGYTF. CDR3 nucleotides: TGTGCCAGCAGCCTAAACCCGGAGACAGGGAACTATGGCTACACCTTC. This sequence joins TRBV7-8 and TRBJ1-2; TRBD1 aligns across 7 bases. Germline lookup yields CDR1 SGHVS and CDR2 FQNEAQ. The CDR3 extends over 16 amino acids. V was clipped by 5 bases and J by 2 bases; unmatched bases: 11.

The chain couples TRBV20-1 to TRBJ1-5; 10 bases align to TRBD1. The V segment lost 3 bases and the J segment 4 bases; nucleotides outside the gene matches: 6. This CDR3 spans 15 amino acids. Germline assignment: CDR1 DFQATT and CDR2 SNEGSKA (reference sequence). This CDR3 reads CSASPGTGVNQPQHF. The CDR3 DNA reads TGCAGTGCTAGTCCCGGGACAGGGGTAAATCAGCCCCAGCATTTT.

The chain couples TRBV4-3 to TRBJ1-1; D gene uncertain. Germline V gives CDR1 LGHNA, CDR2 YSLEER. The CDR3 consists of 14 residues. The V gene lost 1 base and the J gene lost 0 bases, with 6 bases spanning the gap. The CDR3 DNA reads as TGCGCCAGCAGCCAAGTCAGATTGAACACTGAAGCTTTCTTT. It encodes CASSQVRLNTEAFF.

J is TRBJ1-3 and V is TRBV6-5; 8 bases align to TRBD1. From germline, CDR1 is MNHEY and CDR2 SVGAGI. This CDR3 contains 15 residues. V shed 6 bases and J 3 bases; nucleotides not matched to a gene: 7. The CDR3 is CASRYGQGYGNTIYF. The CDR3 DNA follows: TGTGCCAGCAGATATGGACAGGGCTATGGAAACACCATATATTTT.

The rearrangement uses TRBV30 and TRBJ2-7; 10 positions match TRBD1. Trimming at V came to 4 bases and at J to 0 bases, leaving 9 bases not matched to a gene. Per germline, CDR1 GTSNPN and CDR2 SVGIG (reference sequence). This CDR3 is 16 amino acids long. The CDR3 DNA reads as TGTGCCTGGAATAGACCGGGACAGGGGCGCTCCTACGAGCAGTACTTC. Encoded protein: CAWNRPGQGRSYEQYF.

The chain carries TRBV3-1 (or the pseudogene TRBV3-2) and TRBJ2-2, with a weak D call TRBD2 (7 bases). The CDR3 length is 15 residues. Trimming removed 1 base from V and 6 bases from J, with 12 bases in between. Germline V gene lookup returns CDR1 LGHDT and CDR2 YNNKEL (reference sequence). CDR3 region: CASSQGGGLAGELFF. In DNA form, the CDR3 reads TGTGCCAGCAGCCAAGGGGGGGGCCTCGCCGGGGAGCTGTTTTTT.

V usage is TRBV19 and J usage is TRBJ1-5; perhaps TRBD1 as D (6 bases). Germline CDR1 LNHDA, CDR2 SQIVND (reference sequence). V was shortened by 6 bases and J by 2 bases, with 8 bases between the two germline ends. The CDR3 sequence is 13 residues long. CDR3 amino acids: CASRRQGNQPQHF. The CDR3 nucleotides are TGTGCCAGTAGGCGACAGGGCAATCAGCCCCAGCATTTT. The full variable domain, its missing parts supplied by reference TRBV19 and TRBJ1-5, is DGGITQSPKYLFRKEGQNVTLSCEQNLNHDAMYWYRQDPGQGLRLIYYSQIVNDFQKGDIAEGYSVSREKKESFPLTVTSAQKNPTAFYLCASRRQGNQPQHFGDGTRLSIL.

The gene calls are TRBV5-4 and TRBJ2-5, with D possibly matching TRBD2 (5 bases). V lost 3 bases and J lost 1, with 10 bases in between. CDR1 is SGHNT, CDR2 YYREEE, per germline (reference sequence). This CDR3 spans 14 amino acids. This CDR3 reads CASSSLRGQETQYF. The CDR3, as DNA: TGTGCCAGCAGCTCCCTACGGGGCCAAGAGACCCAGTACTTC.

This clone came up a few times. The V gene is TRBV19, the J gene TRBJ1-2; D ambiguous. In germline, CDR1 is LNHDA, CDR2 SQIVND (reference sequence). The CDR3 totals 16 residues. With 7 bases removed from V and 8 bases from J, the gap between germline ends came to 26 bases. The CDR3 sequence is CASTPEGSVSSRGYTF. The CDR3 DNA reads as TGTGCCAGTACCCCGGAAGGCAGCGTCTCTTCTAGGGGCTACACCTTC.